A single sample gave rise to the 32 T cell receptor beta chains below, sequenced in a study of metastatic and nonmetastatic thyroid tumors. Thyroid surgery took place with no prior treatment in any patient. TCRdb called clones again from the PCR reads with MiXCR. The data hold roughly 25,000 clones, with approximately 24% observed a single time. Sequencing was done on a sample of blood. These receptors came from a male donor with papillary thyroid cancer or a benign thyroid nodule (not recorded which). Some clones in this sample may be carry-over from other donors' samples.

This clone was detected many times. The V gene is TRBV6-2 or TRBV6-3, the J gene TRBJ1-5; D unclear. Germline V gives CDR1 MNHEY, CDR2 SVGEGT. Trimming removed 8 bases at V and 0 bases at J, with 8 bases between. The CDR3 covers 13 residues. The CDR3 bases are TGTGCCAGCGGACTCTTTAGCAATCAGCCCCAGCATTTT. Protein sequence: CASGLFSNQPQHF.

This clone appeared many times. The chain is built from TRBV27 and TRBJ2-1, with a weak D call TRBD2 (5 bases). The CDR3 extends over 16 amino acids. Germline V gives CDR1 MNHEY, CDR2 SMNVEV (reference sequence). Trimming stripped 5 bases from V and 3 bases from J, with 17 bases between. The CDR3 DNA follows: TGTGCCAGCAGTACCACTAGGGTGCTTAACTACAATGAGCAGTTCTTC. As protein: CASSTTRVLNYNEQFF.

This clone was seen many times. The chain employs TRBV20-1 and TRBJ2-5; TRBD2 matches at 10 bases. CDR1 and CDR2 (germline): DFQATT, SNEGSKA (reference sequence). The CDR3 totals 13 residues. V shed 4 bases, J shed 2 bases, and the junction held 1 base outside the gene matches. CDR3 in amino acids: CSAKTSGQETQYF. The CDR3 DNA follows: TGCAGTGCTAAGACTAGCGGGCAAGAGACCCAGTACTTC.

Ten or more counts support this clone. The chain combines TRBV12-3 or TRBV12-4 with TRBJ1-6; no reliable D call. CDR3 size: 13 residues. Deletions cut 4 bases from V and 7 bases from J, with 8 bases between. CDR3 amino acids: CASSSDANSPLHF. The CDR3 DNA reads TGTGCCAGCAGTTCGGACGCAAATTCACCCCTCCACTTT.

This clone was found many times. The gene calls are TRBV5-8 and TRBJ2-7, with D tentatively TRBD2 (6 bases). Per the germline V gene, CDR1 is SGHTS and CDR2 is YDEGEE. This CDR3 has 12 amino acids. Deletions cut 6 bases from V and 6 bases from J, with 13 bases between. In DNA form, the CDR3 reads TGTGCCAGCAATGGGCGGGGCGGCGAGCAGTACTTC. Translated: CASNGRGGEQYF.

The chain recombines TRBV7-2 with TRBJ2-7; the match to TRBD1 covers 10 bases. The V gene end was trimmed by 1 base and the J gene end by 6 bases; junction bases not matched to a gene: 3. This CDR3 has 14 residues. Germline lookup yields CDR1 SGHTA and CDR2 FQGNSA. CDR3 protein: CASSLGDRGFEQYF. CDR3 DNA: TGTGCCAGCAGCTTAGGGGACAGGGGCTTCGAGCAGTACTTC.

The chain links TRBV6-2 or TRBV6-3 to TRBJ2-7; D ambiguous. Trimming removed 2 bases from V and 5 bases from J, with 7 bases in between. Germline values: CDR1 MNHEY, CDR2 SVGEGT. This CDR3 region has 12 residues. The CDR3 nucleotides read TGTGCCAGCAGTTACCCTGGGGACGAGCAGTACTTC. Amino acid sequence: CASSYPGDEQYF.

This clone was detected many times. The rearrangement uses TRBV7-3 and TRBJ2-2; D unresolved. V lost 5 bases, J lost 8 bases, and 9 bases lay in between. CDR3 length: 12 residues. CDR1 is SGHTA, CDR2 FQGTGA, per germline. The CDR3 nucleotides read TGTGCCAGCAGCCCCCGTCCGGGGGAGCTGTTTTTT. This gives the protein CASSPRPGELFF.

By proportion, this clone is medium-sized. The CDR3 sequence: CASTPGSVTYEQYF. CDR3 sequence (DNA): TGTGCCAGCACCCCGGGCAGCGTAACCTACGAGCAGTACTTC. V usage is TRBV7-2 and J usage is TRBJ2-7; D is undetermined. The CDR3 is made up of 14 amino acids. Per germline, CDR1 SGHTA and CDR2 FQGNSA. Trimming took 7 bases from V and 2 from J, leaving 15 bases between them.

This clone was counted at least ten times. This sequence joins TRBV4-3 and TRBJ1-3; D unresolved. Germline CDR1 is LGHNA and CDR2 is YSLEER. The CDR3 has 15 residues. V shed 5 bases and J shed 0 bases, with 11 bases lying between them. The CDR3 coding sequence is TGCGCCAGCAGCGTCGAACAGAGCTCTGGAAACACCATATATTTT. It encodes CASSVEQSSGNTIYF.

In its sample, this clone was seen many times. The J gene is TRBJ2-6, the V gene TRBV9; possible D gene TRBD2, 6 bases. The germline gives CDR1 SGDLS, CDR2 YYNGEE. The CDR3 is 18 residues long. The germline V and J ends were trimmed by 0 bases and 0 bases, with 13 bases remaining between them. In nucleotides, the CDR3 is TGTGCCAGCAGCGTAGCCGGAGGGCTAACCTCTGGGGCCAACGTCCTGACTTTC. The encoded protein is CASSVAGGLTSGANVLTF.

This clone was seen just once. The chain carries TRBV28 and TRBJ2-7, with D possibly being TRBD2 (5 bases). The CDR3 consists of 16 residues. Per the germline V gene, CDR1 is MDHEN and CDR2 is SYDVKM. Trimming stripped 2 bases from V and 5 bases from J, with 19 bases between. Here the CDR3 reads CASSLVGSWRTHEQYF. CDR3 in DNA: TGTGCCAGCAGTTTAGTGGGAAGCTGGAGGACCCACGAGCAGTACTTC.

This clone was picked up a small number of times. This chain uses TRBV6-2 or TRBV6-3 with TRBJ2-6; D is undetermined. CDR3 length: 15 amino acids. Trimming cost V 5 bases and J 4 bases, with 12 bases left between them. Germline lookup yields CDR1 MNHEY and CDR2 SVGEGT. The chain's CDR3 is CASSPELQGANVLTF. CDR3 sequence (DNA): TGTGCCAGCAGTCCCGAACTACAGGGGGCCAACGTCCTGACTTTC.

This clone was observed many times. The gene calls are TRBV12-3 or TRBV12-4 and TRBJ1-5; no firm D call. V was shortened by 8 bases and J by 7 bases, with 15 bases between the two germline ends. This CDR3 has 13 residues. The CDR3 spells CASGNSVGQPQHF. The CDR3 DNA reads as TGTGCCAGCGGAAACAGCGTCGGGCAGCCCCAGCATTTT.

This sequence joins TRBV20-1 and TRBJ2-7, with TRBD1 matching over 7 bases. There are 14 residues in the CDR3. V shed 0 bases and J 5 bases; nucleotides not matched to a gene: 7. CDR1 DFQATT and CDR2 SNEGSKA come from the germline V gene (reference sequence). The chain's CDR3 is CSARDPRGIHEQYF. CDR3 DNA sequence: TGCAGTGCTAGAGATCCCAGGGGGATCCACGAGCAGTACTTC.

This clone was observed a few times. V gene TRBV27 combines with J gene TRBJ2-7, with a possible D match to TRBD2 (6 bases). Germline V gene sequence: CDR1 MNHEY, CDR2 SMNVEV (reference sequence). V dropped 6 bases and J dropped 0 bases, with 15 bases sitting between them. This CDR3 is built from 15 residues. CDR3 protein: CASSSGIGSSYEQYF. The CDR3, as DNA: TGTGCCAGCAGCTCGGGGATCGGGAGCTCCTACGAGCAGTACTTC.

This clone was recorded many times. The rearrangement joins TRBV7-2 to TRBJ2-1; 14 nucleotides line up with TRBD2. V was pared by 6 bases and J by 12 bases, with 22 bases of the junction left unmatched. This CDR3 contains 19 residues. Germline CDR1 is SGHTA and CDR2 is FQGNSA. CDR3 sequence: CASSPTGQRTSGRWGGQFF. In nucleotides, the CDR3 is TGTGCCAGCAGTCCCACCGGACAAAGGACTAGCGGGAGGTGGGGCGGGCAGTTCTTC.

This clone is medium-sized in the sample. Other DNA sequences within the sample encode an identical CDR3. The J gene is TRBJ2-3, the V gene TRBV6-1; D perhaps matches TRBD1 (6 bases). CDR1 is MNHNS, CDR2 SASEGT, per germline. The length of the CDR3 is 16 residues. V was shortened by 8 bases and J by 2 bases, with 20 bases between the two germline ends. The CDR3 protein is CASGGAGGLHTDTQYF. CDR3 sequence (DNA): TGTGCCAGCGGGGGAGCTGGGGGCTTGCACACAGATACGCAGTATTTT.

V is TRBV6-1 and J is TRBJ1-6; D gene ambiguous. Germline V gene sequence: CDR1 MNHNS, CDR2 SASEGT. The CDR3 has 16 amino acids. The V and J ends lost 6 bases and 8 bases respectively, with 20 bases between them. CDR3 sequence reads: CASSGTGRLRYSPLHF. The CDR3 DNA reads TGTGCCAGCAGCGGCACGGGCAGATTGAGGTATTCACCCCTCCACTTT.

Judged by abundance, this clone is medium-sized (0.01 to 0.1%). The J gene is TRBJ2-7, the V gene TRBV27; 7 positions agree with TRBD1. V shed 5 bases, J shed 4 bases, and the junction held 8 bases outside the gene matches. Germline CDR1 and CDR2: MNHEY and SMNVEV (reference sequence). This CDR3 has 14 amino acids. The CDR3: CASSTTGTAYEQYF. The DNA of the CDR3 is TGTGCCAGCAGTACCACCGGGACAGCTTACGAGCAGTACTTC.

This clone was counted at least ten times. CDR3 nucleotide sequence: TGCGCCAGCAGCTTGGGTACGGCAGGGGGCAAGATGGATGAGCAGTTCTTC. Translation: CASSLGTAGGKMDEQFF. This rearrangement joins TRBV5-1 to TRBJ2-1, with 8 bases fitting TRBD1. This CDR3 region has 17 residues. The germline CDR1 and CDR2 sequences are SGHRS and YFSETQ. V shed 0 bases and J 8 bases; nucleotides not matched to a gene: 13.

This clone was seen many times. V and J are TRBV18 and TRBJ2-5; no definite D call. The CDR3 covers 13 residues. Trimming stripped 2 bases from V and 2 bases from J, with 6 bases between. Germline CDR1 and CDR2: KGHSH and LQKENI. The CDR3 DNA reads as TGTGCCAGCTCACCAACGGCGCAAGAGACCCAGTACTTC. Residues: CASSPTAQETQYF.

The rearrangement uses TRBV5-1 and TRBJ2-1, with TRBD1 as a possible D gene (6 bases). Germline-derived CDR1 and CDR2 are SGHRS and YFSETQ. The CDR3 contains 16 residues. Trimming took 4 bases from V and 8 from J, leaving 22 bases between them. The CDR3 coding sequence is TGCGCCAGCAGCACGGAACAGGTTGCCAGGGGCGATGAGCAGTTCTTC. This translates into CASSTEQVARGDEQFF.

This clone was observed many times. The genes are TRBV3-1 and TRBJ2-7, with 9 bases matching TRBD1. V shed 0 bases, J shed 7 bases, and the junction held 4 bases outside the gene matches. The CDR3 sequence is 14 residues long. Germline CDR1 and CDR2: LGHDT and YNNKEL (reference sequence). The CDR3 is CASSQEQGAREQYF. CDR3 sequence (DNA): TGTGCCAGCAGCCAAGAACAGGGGGCTCGGGAGCAGTACTTC.

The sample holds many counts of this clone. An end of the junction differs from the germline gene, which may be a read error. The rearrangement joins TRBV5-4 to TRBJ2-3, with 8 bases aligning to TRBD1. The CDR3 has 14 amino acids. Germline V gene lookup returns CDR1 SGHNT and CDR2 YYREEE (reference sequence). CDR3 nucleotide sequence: TGTGCCAGCGGACTCTCAGGGGGCACGGATACGCAGTATTTT. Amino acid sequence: CASGLSGGTDTQYF.

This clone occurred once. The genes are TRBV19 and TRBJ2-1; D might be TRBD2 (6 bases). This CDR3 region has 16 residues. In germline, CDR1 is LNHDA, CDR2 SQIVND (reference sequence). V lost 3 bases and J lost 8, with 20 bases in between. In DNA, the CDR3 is TGTGCCAGTAGTATCCTGTCCCGCGGGAACCCCTATGAGCAGTTCTTC. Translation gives CASSILSRGNPYEQFF.

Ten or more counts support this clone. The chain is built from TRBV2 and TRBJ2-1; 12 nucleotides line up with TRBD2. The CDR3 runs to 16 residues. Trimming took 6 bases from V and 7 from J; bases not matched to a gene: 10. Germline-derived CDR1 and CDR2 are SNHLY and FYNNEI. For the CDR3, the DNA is TGTGCCAGCAGAGCACTACTAGCGGGAGGTATGAATGAGCAGTTCTTC. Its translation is CASRALLAGGMNEQFF.

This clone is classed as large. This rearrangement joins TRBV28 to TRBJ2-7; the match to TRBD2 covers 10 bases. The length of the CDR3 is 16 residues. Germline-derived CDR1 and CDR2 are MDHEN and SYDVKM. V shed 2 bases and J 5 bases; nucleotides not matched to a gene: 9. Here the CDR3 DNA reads TGTGCCAGCAGTTTAGTGGGTAGCGGGAGGTCCCACGAGCAGTACTTC. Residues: CASSLVGSGRSHEQYF.

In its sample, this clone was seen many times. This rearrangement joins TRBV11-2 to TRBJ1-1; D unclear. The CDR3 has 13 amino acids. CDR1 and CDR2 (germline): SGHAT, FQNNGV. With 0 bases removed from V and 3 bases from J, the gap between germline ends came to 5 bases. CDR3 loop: CASSLDLDTEAFF. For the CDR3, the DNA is TGTGCCAGCAGCTTAGATCTCGACACTGAAGCTTTCTTT.

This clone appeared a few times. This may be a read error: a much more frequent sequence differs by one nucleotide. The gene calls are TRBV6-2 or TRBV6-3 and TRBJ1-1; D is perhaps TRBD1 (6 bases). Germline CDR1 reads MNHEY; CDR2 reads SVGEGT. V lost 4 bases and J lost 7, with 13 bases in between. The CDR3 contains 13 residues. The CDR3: CASSSHGGNEAFF. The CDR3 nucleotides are TGTGCCAGCAGTTCTCACGGGGGCAATGAAGCTTTCTTT.

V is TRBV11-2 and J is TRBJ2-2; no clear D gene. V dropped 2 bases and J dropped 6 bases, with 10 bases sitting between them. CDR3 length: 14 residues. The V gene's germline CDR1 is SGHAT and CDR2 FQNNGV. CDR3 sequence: CASSLRAVAGELFF. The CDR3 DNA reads TGTGCCAGCAGCTTAAGGGCCGTCGCCGGGGAGCTGTTTTTT.

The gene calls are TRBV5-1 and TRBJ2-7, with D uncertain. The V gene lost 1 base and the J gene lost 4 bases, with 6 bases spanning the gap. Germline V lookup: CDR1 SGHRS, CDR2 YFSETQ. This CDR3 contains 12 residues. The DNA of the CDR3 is TGCGCCAGCAGCTTGCAAGGTTACGAGCAGTACTTC. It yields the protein CASSLQGYEQYF.